These T cell receptor beta chains were read from a single sample in a study of shared clonotypes between healthy human individuals. Profiling relied on immunoSEQ multiplex PCR, and the TCRdb table lists in-frame clones only, not all of them. The data hold about 1,500,000 clones, with around 97% observed a single time. The sample was naive CD4+ T cells sorted from blood. The origin of the receptors is a young man in good health. The CDR3 runs from the conserved cysteine through the conserved F or W. The D gene is left open where the match is weak. Some rows have no size entry. The others give once, few or many, or a class for an expanded clone.

J: TRBJ2-4; D: TRBD2; V: TRBV4-1; size: NA; DNA: TGCGCCAGCAGCCATGAGACTAGCGGACGAGGGAAAAACATTCAGTACTTC; CDR3: CASSHETSGRGKNIQYF
J: TRBJ2-3; D: TRBD2; V: TRBV5-1; size: NA; DNA: TGCGCCAGCAGCTCGGGACTAGCGGGGACTACGCAGTATTTT; CDR3: CASSSGLAGTTQYF
J: TRBJ2-6; D: TRBD2; V: TRBV7-3; size: NA; DNA: TGTGCCAGCAGTAGAGGACTAGCAGCTGGGGCCAACGTCCTGACTTTC; CDR3: CASSRGLAAGANVLTF
J: TRBJ2-1; D: TRBD1; V: TRBV27; size: NA; DNA: TGTGCCAGCAGTTTAAGCGCCCGGGACAGGATCCCCTCGAGCTCCTACAATGAGCAGTTCTTC; CDR3: CASSLSARDRIPSSSYNEQFF
J: TRBJ2-7; D: TRBD1; V: TRBV10-3; size: NA; DNA: TGTGCCATCCTGACAGGGGCCTACGAGCAGTACTTC; CDR3: CAILTGAYEQYF
J: TRBJ2-1; D: TRBD2; V: TRBV5-1; size: NA; DNA: TGCGCCAGCAGCCTGGTAGCGGGGACTTACAATGAGCAGTTCTTC; CDR3: CASSLVAGTYNEQFF
J: TRBJ2-7; D: TRBD1; V: TRBV15; size: NA; DNA: TGTGCCACCAGCAGAGAACCCCTAACAGGGGACGTTGAGCAGTACTTC; CDR3: CATSREPLTGDVEQYF
J: TRBJ2-7; D: TRBD2; V: TRBV6-1; size: once; DNA: TGTGCCAGCAACCTAGCGGGCACCTACGAGCAGTACTTC; CDR3: CASNLAGTYEQYF
J: TRBJ2-7; D: TRBD1; V: TRBV11-2; size: NA; DNA: TGTGCCAGCAGCTCGACAGGGGGCCACTACGAGCAGTACTTC; CDR3: CASSSTGGHYEQYF
J: TRBJ1-5; D: NA; V: TRBV29-1; size: NA; DNA: TGCAGCGTTCTAACGAGTAGCAATCAGCCCCAGCATTTT; CDR3: CSVLTSSNQPQHF
J: TRBJ2-6; D: TRBD2; V: TRBV4-2; size: NA; DNA: TGTGCCAGCAGCCATATAACCGGGACTAGCGGGAGGCCGCTATCTTACTCTGGGGCCAACGTCCTGACTTTC; CDR3: CASSHITGTSGRPLSYSGANVLTF
J: TRBJ2-3; D: TRBD2; V: TRBV29-1; size: few; DNA: TGCAGCGTACTAGCGGGAGGCACAGATACGCAGTATTTT; CDR3: CSVLAGGTDTQYF
J: TRBJ1-2; D: NA; V: TRBV7-9; size: NA; DNA: TGTGCCAGCAGCTTCAACATAGGGGGCTACACCTTC; CDR3: CASSFNIGGYTF
J: TRBJ1-2; D: NA; V: TRBV9; size: NA; DNA: TGTGCCAGCAGCGCGACCACTATTAACTATGGCTACACCTTC; CDR3: CASSATTINYGYTF
J: TRBJ2-2; D: TRBD2; V: TRBV18; size: NA; DNA: TGTGCCAGCTCACCACTAGGGGGGACTAGCGTCGCGAACACCGGGGAGCTGTTTTTT; CDR3: CASSPLGGTSVANTGELFF
J: TRBJ2-7; D: TRBD2; V: TRBV19; size: NA; DNA: TGTGCCAGTAGTAGCGGGAGGGCCGGGGCCTCCTACGAGCAGTACTTC; CDR3: CASSSGRAGASYEQYF
J: TRBJ2-2; D: NA; V: TRBV21-1; size: NA; DNA: TGTGCCAGCAGCTCCCTGGGGGTAGGAAGCGGTCCGAACACCGGGGAGCTGTTTTTT; CDR3: CASSSLGVGSGPNTGELFF
J: TRBJ2-5; D: NA; V: TRBV19; size: NA; DNA: TGTGCCAGTAGTATCAGGGGGGAGGGTTTGACCCAGTACTTC; CDR3: CASSIRGEGLTQYF
J: TRBJ2-3; D: TRBD2; V: TRBV18; size: NA; DNA: TGTGCCAGCTCACCGGCGGGAGGGCCGACAGATACGCAGTATTTT; CDR3: CASSPAGGPTDTQYF
J: TRBJ2-1; D: TRBD2; V: TRBV29-1; size: NA; DNA: TGCAGCGTTGTAGTAGCGGGATTGGGGAATGAGCAGTTCTTC; CDR3: CSVVVAGLGNEQFF
J: TRBJ1-2; D: NA; V: TRBV7-2; size: NA; DNA: TGTGCCAGCAGCTTCGACCCCCGACCTGATGGCTACACCTTC; CDR3: CASSFDPRPDGYTF
J: TRBJ1-3; D: NA; V: TRBV9; size: NA; DNA: TGTGCCAGCAGCGCAGGGATAGGAAACACCATATATTTT; CDR3: CASSAGIGNTIYF